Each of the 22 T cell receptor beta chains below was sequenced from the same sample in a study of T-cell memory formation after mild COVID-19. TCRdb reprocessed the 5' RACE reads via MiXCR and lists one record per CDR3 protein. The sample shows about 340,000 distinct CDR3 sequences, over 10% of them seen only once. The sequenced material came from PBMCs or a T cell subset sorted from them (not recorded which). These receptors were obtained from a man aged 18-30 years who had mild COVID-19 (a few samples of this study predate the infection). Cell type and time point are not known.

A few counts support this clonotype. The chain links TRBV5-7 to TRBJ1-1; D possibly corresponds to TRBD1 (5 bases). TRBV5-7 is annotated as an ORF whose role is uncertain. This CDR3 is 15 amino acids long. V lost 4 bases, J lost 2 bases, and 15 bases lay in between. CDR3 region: CASSHPGGENTEAFF. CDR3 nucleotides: TGTGCCAGCAGCCATCCCGGGGGGGAAAACACTGAAGCTTTCTTT.

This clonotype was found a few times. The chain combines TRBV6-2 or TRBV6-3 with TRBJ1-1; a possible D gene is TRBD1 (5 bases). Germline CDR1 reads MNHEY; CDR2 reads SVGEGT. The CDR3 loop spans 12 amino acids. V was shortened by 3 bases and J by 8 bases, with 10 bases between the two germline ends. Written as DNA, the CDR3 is TGTGCCAGCAGTTATTACCGGACAGAAGCTTTCTTT. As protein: CASSYYRTEAFF.

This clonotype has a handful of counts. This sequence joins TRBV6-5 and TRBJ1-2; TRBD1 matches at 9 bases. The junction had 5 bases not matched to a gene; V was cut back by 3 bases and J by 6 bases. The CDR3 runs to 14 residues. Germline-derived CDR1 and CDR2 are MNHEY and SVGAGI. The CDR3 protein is CASSYYRGQNGYTF. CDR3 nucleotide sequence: TGTGCCAGCAGTTATTACAGGGGGCAAAATGGCTACACCTTC.

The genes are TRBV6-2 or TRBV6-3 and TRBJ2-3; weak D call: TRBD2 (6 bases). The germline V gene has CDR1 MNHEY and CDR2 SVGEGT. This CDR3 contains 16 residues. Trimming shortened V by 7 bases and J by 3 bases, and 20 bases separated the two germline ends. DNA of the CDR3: TGTGCCAGCACCTACTCCGGAGGAGGAGGGACAGATACGCAGTATTTT. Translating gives CASTYSGGGGTDTQYF.

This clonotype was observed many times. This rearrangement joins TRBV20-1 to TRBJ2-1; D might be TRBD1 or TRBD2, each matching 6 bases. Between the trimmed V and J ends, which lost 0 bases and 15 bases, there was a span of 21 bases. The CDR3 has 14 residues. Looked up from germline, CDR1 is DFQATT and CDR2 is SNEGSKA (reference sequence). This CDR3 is CSAREVSRGPVLFF. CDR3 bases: TGCAGTGCTAGAGAAGTCTCCCGGGGGCCTGTTTTGTTCTTC.

CDR3 bases: TGCAGTGCTAGAATTAGCGGGGGGGCTTGGGATGAGCAGTTCTTC. Protein sequence: CSARISGGAWDEQFF. The rearrangement links TRBV20-1 to TRBJ2-1, with 11 bases that match TRBD2. The CDR3 consists of 15 residues. Germline lookup yields CDR1 DFQATT and CDR2 SNEGSKA (reference sequence). The ends lost 2 bases at V and 8 bases at J; junction bases unmatched: 8.

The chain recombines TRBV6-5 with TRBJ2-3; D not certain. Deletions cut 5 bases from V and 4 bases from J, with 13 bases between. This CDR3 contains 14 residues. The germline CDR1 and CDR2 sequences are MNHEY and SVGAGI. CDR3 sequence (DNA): TGTGCCAGCAGTCGCGATGGTTCGGCAGATACGCAGTATTTT. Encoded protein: CASSRDGSADTQYF.

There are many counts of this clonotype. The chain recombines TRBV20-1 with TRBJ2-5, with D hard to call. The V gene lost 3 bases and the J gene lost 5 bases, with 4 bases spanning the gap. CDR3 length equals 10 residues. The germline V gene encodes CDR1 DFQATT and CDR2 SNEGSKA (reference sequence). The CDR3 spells CSASGETQYF. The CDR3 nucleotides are TGCAGTGCTAGCGGCGAGACCCAGTACTTC.

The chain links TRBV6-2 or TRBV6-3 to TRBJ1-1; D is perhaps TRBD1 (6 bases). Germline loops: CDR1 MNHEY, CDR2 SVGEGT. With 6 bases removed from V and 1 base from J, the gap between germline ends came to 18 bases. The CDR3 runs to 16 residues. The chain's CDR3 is CASSWGTTGPNTEAFF. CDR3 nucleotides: TGTGCCAGCAGCTGGGGAACCACAGGGCCGAACACTGAAGCTTTCTTT.

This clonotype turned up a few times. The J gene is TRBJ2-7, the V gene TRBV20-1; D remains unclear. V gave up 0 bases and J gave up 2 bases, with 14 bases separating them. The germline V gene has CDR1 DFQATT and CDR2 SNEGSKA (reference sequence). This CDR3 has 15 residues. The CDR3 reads CSARDLSRSAYEQYF. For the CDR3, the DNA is TGCAGTGCTAGAGATCTCTCCAGGTCCGCCTACGAGCAGTACTTC.

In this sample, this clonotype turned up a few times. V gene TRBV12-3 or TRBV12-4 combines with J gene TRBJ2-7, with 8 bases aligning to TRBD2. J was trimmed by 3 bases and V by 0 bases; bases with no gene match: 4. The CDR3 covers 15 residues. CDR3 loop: CASSLAMTSDYEQYF. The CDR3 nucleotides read TGTGCCAGCAGTTTAGCGATGACTAGCGACTACGAGCAGTACTTC.

CDR3 nucleotide sequence: TGCGCCAGCAGCCCGGGACGAACGTCAAACAATGAGCAGTTCTTC. It encodes CASSPGRTSNNEQFF. This rearrangement joins TRBV4-1 to TRBJ2-1, with D perhaps being TRBD1 or TRBD2 (5 bases each). V lost 4 bases and J 5 bases, leaving 15 bases between the germline ends. Germline loops: CDR1 MGHRA, CDR2 YSYEKL. The CDR3 consists of 15 residues.

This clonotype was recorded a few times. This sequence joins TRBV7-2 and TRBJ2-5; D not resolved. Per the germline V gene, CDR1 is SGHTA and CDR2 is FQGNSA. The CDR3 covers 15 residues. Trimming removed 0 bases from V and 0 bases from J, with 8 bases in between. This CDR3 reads CASSLARRYQETQYF. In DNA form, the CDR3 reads TGTGCCAGCAGCTTAGCGCGCAGATACCAAGAGACCCAGTACTTC.

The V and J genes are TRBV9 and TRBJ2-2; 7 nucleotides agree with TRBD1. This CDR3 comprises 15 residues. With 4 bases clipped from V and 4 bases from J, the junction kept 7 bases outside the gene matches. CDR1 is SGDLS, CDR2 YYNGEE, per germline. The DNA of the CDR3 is TGTGCCAGCAGCCCAAGACAGGGACGCACCGGGGAGCTGTTTTTT. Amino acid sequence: CASSPRQGRTGELFF.

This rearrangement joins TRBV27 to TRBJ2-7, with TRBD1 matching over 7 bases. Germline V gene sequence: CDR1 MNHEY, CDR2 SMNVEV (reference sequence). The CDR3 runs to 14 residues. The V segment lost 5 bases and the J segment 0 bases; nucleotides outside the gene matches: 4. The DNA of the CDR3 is TGTGCCAGCAGTGAGGACAGGTCCTCCTACGAGCAGTACTTC. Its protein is CASSEDRSSYEQYF.

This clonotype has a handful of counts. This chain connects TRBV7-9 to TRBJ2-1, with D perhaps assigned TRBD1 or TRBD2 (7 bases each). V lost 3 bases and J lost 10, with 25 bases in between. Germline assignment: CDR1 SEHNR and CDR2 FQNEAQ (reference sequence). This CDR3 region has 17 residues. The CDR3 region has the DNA TGTGCCAGCAGCTTGGGCTGGGAGGGGGCAGGGAGAGGCGAGCAGTTCTTC. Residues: CASSLGWEGAGRGEQFF.

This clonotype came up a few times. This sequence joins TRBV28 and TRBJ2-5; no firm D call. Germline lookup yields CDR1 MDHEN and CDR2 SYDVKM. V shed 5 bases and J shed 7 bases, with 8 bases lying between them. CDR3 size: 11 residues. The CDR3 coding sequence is TGTGCCAGCAGTCCCTCATCGACCCAGTACTTC. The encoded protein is CASSPSSTQYF.

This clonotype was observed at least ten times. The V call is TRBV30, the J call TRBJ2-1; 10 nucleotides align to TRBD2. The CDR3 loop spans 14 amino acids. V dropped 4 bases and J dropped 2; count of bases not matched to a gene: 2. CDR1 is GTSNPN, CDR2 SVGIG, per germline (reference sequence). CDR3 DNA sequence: TGTGCCTGGACTAGCGGGGGCCCCTACAATGAGCAGTTCTTC. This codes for CAWTSGGPYNEQFF.

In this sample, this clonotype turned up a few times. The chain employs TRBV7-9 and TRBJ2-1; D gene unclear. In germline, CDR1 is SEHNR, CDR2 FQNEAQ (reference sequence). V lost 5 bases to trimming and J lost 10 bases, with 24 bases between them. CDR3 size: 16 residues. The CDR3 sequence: CASSRPSSPTPWEQFF. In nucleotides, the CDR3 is TGTGCCAGCAGCCGCCCCTCGAGCCCAACCCCATGGGAGCAGTTCTTC.

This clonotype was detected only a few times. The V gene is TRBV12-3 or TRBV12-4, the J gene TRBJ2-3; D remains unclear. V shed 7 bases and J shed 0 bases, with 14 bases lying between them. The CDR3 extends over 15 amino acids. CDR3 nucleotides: TGTGCCAGCAACCCGAATGGGTTCAGCACAGATACGCAGTATTTT. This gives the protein CASNPNGFSTDTQYF.

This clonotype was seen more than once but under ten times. The CDR3 is CASRRDTGVLDTQYF. Here the CDR3 DNA reads TGTGCCAGCAGACGGGACACCGGGGTGTTAGATACGCAGTATTTT. The genes are TRBV12-3 or TRBV12-4 and TRBJ2-3; maybe TRBD1 (6 bases). V dropped 6 bases and J dropped 5 bases, with 18 bases sitting between them. The CDR3 contains 15 residues.

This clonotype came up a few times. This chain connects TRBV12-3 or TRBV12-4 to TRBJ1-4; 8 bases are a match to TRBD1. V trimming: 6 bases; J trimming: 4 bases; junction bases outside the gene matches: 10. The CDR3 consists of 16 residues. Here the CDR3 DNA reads TGTGCCAGCAGCCCGCGGGGGACAGGAGATAATGAAAAACTGTTTTTT. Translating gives CASSPRGTGDNEKLFF.